A selection of T cell receptor beta chains follows, all from one sample in a study of tumor-infiltrating lymphocytes in primary liver carcinoma. TCRdb used MiXCR to reprocess the multiplex PCR reads, holding one entry per CDR3 protein. This sample has some 180,000 distinct CDR3 sequences, with 60% found just once. The sample consisted of peripheral blood. Receptors originate from a man aged 35 to 55 with primary liver carcinoma and hepatitis B virus infection. The CDR3 runs from the conserved cysteine through the conserved F or W. A D gene is named only where the DNA matches it firmly. Clone size is stated in some rows and not others, as once, few, many or a class when expanded.

CDR3,DNA,D,size,V,J
CASSPGSHGYTF,TGTGCCAGCAGCCCGGGGTCGCATGGCTACACCTTC,.,.,TRBV6-1,TRBJ1-2
CSVEDPRSLSLEQSF,TGCAGCGTTGAAGATCCCAGGAGTTTGAGCTTGGAGCAGTCCTTC,.,once,TRBV29-1,TRBJ2-1
CASSYHSVPFF,TGTGCAAGCAGCTACCATAGCGTTCCGTTCTTC,.,.,TRBV11-2,TRBJ2-1
CASSLGGGANSGADVLTF,TGTGCCAGCAGTTTAGGAGGGGGCGCGAACTCTGGGGCCGACGTCTTGACTTTC,TRBD1,.,TRBV12-3/TRBV12-4,TRBJ2-6
CASSSVGLAGYGNEQFF,TGTGCCAGCAGTTCCGTTGGGCTAGCGGGATATGGCAATGAGCAGTTCTTC,TRBD2,.,TRBV28,TRBJ2-1
CASSLGGRGYNEQFF,TGTGCCAGCAGCTTGGGCGGGAGAGGTTACAATGAGCAGTTCTTC,TRBD2,.,TRBV5-5,TRBJ2-1
CASSWGTGTGYTF,TGTGCCAGCAGTTGGGGGACCGGTACTGGCTACACCTTC,.,.,TRBV6-5,TRBJ1-2
CASSLDGAGGSYNEQFF,TGTGCCAGCAGCTTAGATGGAGCGGGAGGGTCTTACAATGAGCAGTTCTTC,TRBD2,.,TRBV11-2,TRBJ2-1
CASSLFPRGATDTQYF,TGTGCCAGCAGTTTATTCCCTCGAGGGGCCACAGATACGCAGTATTTT,.,.,TRBV28,TRBJ2-3
CSSSNRDRGFYEQYF,TGTTCCAGCAGCAACCGGGACAGGGGGTTCTACGAGCAGTACTTC,TRBD1,.,TRBV11-2,TRBJ2-7
CVTSAGQSSYNEQFF,TGCGTCACCAGTGCGGGGCAGAGCTCCTACAATGAGCAGTTCTTC,.,.,TRBV10-2,TRBJ2-1
CVSSTNPTGNGETQYF,TGCGTCAGCAGTACTAACCCGACAGGGAATGGTGAGACCCAGTACTTC,TRBD1,.,TRBV5-1,TRBJ2-5
CASSSHTEVFF,TGTGCCAGCAGTTCTCACACTGAAGTTTTCTTT,.,.,TRBV28,TRBJ1-1
CASSLADRDYGYTF,TGTGCCAGTAGCCTAGCCGACAGGGACTATGGCTACACCTTC,TRBD1,.,TRBV11-2,TRBJ1-2
CTSSVSAGTRKTKYF,TGTACCAGCAGTGTGTCCGCAGGGACACGAAAGACCAAGTACTTC,.,once,TRBV2,TRBJ2-5
CASSEYTRQSQHF,TGTGCCAGCAGTGAGTATACGAGACAGTCCCAGCATTTT,.,.,TRBV6-1,TRBJ1-5
CASSLEVLAGSGTQYF,TGTGCCAGCAGCTTAGAAGTACTAGCGGGGTCAGGTACGCAGTATTTT,TRBD2,many,TRBV11-2,TRBJ2-3
CASSYSPSGRAPDTQYF,TGTGCCAGCAGTTACTCTCCTAGCGGGAGGGCCCCAGATACGCAGTATTTT,TRBD2,.,TRBV6-5,TRBJ2-3
CASSLFFRLAGISKGDNEQFF,TGTGCCAGCAGCTTATTCTTTCGACTAGCGGGAATAAGTAAAGGGGACAATGAGCAGTTCTTC,TRBD2,many,TRBV11-2,TRBJ2-1
CASRLANTGELFF,TGTGCCAGCAGGCTAGCGAACACCGGGGAGCTGTTTTTT,.,few,TRBV6-6,TRBJ2-2
CSVASGTSGNEQFF,TGCAGCGTTGCCAGCGGGACTAGCGGGAATGAGCAGTTCTTC,TRBD2,many,TRBV29-1,TRBJ2-1
CASSLDAVETQYF,TGTGCCAGCAGCTTAGACGCGGTGGAGACCCAGTACTTC,.,many,TRBV11-2,TRBJ2-5
CASSFRPQISLENEQFF,TGTGCCAGCAGCTTTAGGCCTCAGATATCCCTTGAGAATGAGCAGTTCTTC,.,many,TRBV11-1,TRBJ2-1
CASSFGEAIYEQYF,TGTGCCAGCAGTTTCGGAGAGGCGATTTACGAGCAGTACTTC,.,.,TRBV11-2,TRBJ2-7
CASSYGTGGSGANVLTF,TGTGCCAGCAGTTACGGGACAGGGGGATCTGGGGCCAACGTCCTGACTTTC,TRBD1,.,TRBV6-5,TRBJ2-6
CASLQSGPQGYEQYF,TGTGCCAGCCTACAATCCGGTCCACAGGGTTACGAGCAGTACTTC,.,.,TRBV12-3/TRBV12-4,TRBJ2-7
CASTLSWGTGQLQF,TGTGCCAGCACCTTGTCTTGGGGAACCGGACAGCTACAGTTC,.,.,TRBV7-8,TRBJ2-7
CASSPTSGRNTGELFF,TGCGCCAGCAGCCCGACTAGCGGGAGGAACACCGGGGAGCTGTTTTTT,TRBD2,many,TRBV4-1,TRBJ2-2
CASSPWTSDTDTQYF,TGTGCCAGCAGCCCCTGGACTAGCGACACAGATACGCAGTATTTT,TRBD2,.,TRBV7-9,TRBJ2-3
CASSLGRGKSSYNEQFF,TGTGCCAGCAGCTTAGGGCGGGGAAAGAGCTCCTACAATGAGCAGTTCTTC,.,few,TRBV6-1,TRBJ2-1
CASIPDTRSYEQYF,TGTGCCAGCATCCCGGACACCCGCTCCTACGAGCAGTACTTC,.,.,TRBV28,TRBJ2-7
CASNHWTSGRSNELFF,TGTGCCAGCAACCACTGGACTAGCGGGAGGTCCAATGAGCTGTTCTTC,TRBD2,.,TRBV11-2,TRBJ2-1
CASSEGDNQPQHF,TGTGCCAGCAGTGAAGGAGACAATCAGCCCCAGCATTTT,.,.,TRBV6-1,TRBJ1-5
CASSYGSDEQFF,TGTGCCAGCAGCTATGGTAGCGATGAGCAGTTCTTC,.,many,TRBV11-2,TRBJ2-1
CASSSGVTDTQYF,TGTGCCAGCAGTTCAGGTGTTACAGATACGCAGTATTTT,.,once,TRBV11-2,TRBJ2-3
CASSTRGRGYSF,TGTGCCAGCAGTACCAGGGGGCGCGGCTACAGCTTC,TRBD1,.,TRBV12-3/TRBV12-4,TRBJ1-2
CASRSPFSTDEQFF,TGTGCCAGCAGGTCACCCTTTTCGACCGATGAGCAGTTCTTC,.,.,TRBV12-3/TRBV12-4,TRBJ2-1
CASNSNGGYDYTF,TGTGCCAGCAACTCGAACGGGGGGTACGACTACACCTTT,.,once,TRBV11-2,TRBJ1-2
CASSYSGRGETQYF,TGCGCCAGCAGCTACAGCGGGAGGGGGGAGACCCAGTACTTC,TRBD2,few,TRBV4-1,TRBJ2-5
CAGSQDGTGSETQYF,TGTGCCGGCAGCCAAGATGGGACAGGGAGTGAGACCCAGTACTTC,TRBD1,.,TRBV4-2,TRBJ2-5
CASSFPVAGSPGTTSTDTQYF,TGTGCCAGCAGCTTCCCGGTAGCGGGAAGCCCGGGAACAACTAGCACAGATACGCAGTATTTT,TRBD2,.,TRBV7-8,TRBJ2-3
CASGIQDLGEQYF,TGTGCCAGCGGGATACAGGACCTGGGGGAGCAGTACTTC,.,.,TRBV12-3/TRBV12-4,TRBJ2-7
CASSYDGSSNTEAFF,TGTGCCAGCAGTTATGATGGGTCTTCGAACACTGAAGCTTTCTTT,.,many,TRBV11-2,TRBJ1-1
CASSPTQGAYEQYF,TGTGCCAGCAGCCCAACACAGGGAGCCTACGAGCAGTACTTC,.,.,TRBV11-2,TRBJ2-7
CSVEDGRGRASRGNEQFF,TGCAGCGTTGAGGACGGGCGCGGGAGGGCCTCAAGGGGGAATGAGCAGTTCTTC,TRBD2,.,TRBV29-1,TRBJ2-1
CASTQETGSGRAAELFF,TGCGCCAGCACCCAAGAAACTGGTAGCGGGAGGGCCGCAGAGCTGTTTTTT,TRBD2,.,TRBV4-1,TRBJ2-2